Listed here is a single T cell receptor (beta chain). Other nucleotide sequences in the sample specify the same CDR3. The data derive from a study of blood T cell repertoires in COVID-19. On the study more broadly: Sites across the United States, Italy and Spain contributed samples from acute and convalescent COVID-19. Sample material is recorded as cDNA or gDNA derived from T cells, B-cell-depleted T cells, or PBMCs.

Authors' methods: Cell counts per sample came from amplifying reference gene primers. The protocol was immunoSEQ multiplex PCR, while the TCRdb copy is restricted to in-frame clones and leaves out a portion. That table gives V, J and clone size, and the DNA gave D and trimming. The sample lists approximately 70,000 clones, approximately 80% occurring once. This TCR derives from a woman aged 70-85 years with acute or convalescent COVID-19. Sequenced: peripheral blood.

The CDR3, as DNA: TGTGCCAGCAGCTTAGTAGCGGGAGCGTACAATGAGCAGTTCTTC. Translation gives CASSLVAGAYNEQFF. The chain joins TRBV11-3 to TRBJ2-1, with 9 nucleotides matching TRBD2. Germline V gene sequence: CDR1 SGHNT, CDR2 YENEEA. The CDR3 covers 15 residues. V was pared by 1 base and J by 4 bases, with 2 bases of the junction left unmatched.